A selection of T cell receptor beta chains follows, all from one sample in a study of cytomegalovirus exposure and HLA in healthy donors. Profiling relied on immunoSEQ multiplex PCR, and the TCRdb table lists in-frame clones only, not all of them. This table has around 94,000 clones, roughly 80% appearing once. The specimen was PBMCs. Receptors originate from a man younger than 35 in good health and CMV-seronegative. The CDR3 runs from the conserved cysteine through the conserved F or W. The D gene is left open where the match is weak. Only some rows state a clone size, as once, few, many or a class for expanded clones.

CDR3 protein	CDR3 DNA	D gene	V gene	clone size	J gene
CASSRHFQETQYF	TGTGCCAGCAGCCGACATTTCCAAGAGACCCAGTACTTC	NA	TRBV6-1	NA	TRBJ2-5
CSVEAYPSVNNEQFF	TGCAGCGTTGAAGCGTATCCTAGCGTGAACAATGAGCAGTTCTTC	NA	TRBV29-1	NA	TRBJ2-1
CASSQIPDSANPYEQYF	TGCGCCAGCAGCCAAATCCCTGACAGCGCGAACCCCTACGAGCAGTACTTC	NA	TRBV4-1	NA	TRBJ2-7
CASSLNRGTNEKLFF	TGTGCCAGCAGCCTTAACAGGGGAACTAATGAAAAACTGTTTTTT	TRBD1	TRBV14	once	TRBJ1-4
CASSLKDMNTEAFF	TGTGCCAGCAGCTTAAAAGACATGAACACTGAAGCTTTCTTT	NA	TRBV5-4	once	TRBJ1-1
CASSLGLAGTYEQFF	TGTGCCAGCTCTTTGGGACTAGCGGGAACTTATGAGCAGTTCTTC	TRBD2	TRBV6-5	NA	TRBJ2-1
CSVEREAGYEQYF	TGCAGCGTTGAACGGGAGGCCGGGTACGAGCAGTACTTC	TRBD2	TRBV29-1	NA	TRBJ2-7
CASSYSRSLVYEQYF	TGTGCCAGCAGTTACTCCCGTTCTCTTGTCTACGAGCAGTACTTC	NA	TRBV6-5	few	TRBJ2-7
CASSVALANYGYTF	TGTGCCAGCAGCGTGGCCCTAGCTAACTATGGCTACACCTTC	NA	TRBV9	NA	TRBJ1-2
CASSLSRGGSFNSPLHF	TGTGCCAGCAGTTTATCTAGGGGCGGTTCATTTAATTCACCCCTCCACTTT	NA	TRBV27	NA	TRBJ1-6
CASRRRESSYNEQFF	TGTGCCAGCAGGAGACGGGAGAGCTCCTACAATGAGCAGTTCTTC	NA	TRBV6-5	few	TRBJ2-1
CASSISGFSGQPQHF	TGTGCCAGTAGTATTTCAGGGTTCTCCGGTCAGCCCCAGCATTTT	NA	TRBV19	NA	TRBJ1-5
CASSSRSPRDQPQHF	TGTGCCAGCAGCTCCCGGTCGCCCCGCGATCAGCCCCAGCATTTT	NA	TRBV5-6	NA	TRBJ1-5
CASSLNGQGFYEQYF	TGCGCCAGCAGCTTGAATGGACAGGGCTTCTACGAGCAGTACTTC	TRBD1	TRBV5-1	NA	TRBJ2-7
CASSFGHTTDTQYF	TGCGCCAGCAGCTTTGGACACACCACAGATACGCAGTATTTT	NA	TRBV5-1	once	TRBJ2-3
CAWSGKEVSNQPQHF	TGTGCCTGGAGCGGGAAAGAGGTTAGCAATCAGCCCCAGCATTTT	NA	TRBV30	NA	TRBJ1-5
CAWSSQGEKLFF	TGTGCCTGGAGTTCTCAGGGAGAAAAACTGTTTTTT	NA	TRBV30	NA	TRBJ1-4
CASSDQSTDTQYF	TGTGCCAGCAGTGACCAGAGCACAGATACGCAGTATTTT	NA	TRBV6-4	NA	TRBJ2-3
CASSLGQGLAVSYEQYF	TGCGCCAGCAGCTTGGGACAGGGACTAGCGGTGTCCTACGAGCAGTACTTC	TRBD2	TRBV5-1	NA	TRBJ2-7
CASTSSGNPSSYNEQFF	TGTGCCAGCACCTCCTCCGGGAATCCGAGCTCCTACAATGAGCAGTTCTTC	NA	TRBV28	few	TRBJ2-1
CSVPGGPHYGYTF	TGCAGCGTCCCGGGGGGGCCGCACTATGGCTACACCTTC	NA	TRBV29-1	NA	TRBJ1-2
CASSTNRGGVLNYGYTF	TGTGCCAGCAGTACCAACAGGGGAGGTGTACTAAACTATGGCTACACCTTC	TRBD1	TRBV28	NA	TRBJ1-2
CASSELAGSYNEQFF	TGTGCCAGCAGTGAGCTAGCGGGCTCCTACAATGAGCAGTTCTTC	TRBD2	TRBV6-4	NA	TRBJ2-1
CASLVAVNTGELFF	TGTGCCAGCTTGGTGGCGGTAAACACCGGGGAGCTGTTTTTT	NA	TRBV25-1	NA	TRBJ2-2
CASRDYPTQYF	TGTGCCAGCAGGGACTACCCGACGCAGTATTTT	NA	TRBV2	NA	TRBJ2-3
CASSPPYPGTGGYTF	TGTGCCAGCAGCCCCCCATACCCAGGTACCGGTGGCTACACCTTC	NA	TRBV7-9	once	TRBJ1-2